The present T cell receptor (beta chain) was sequenced within a study of beta chain features in type 1 diabetes. Notes on the study in general: TCRB CDR3 length was moderately but significantly reduced in all four CD4+ subsets of Type 1 diabetes patients. Type 1 diabetes patients had fewer VDJ junction insertions and more deletions.

All of the isolated RNA was reverse transcribed, so expressed TCRB transcripts were sequenced. The protocol was immunoSEQ multiplex PCR, while the TCRdb copy is restricted to in-frame clones and leaves out a portion. Of about 740,000 clones in the sample, roughly an eighth were seen once. Purity above 95% was achieved in all sorted populations. With regard to this clone: What it binds is not known.

The CDR3 extends over 15 amino acids. V lost 5 bases and J 8 bases, leaving 20 bases between the germline ends. The germline V gene encodes CDR1 SGHRS and CDR2 YFSETQ. Sequencing used naive CD4+ T cells from blood. The chain has TRBV5-1 and TRBJ2-1, with D possibly TRBD2 on 6 matching bases. The receptor was derived from a man aged 18-30 years with type 1 diabetes. For the CDR3, the DNA is TGCGCCAGCAGGTCGGGACTCCTAATCATAGATGAGCAGTTCTTC. Translation: CASRSGLLIIDEQFF. Combining the CDR3 with reference TRBV5-1 and TRBJ2-1 gives the whole variable domain KAGVTQTPRYLIKTRGQQVTLSCSPISGHRSVSWYQQTPGQGLQFLFEYFSETQRNKGNFPGRFSGRQFSNSRSEMNVSTLELGDSALYLCASRSGLLIIDEQFFGPGTRLTVL.